These 9 T cell receptor beta chains were sequenced from one sample in a study of CD8+ T cells in alopecia areata. RNA extraction and reverse transcription yielded cDNA as sequencing template. The table came from immunoSEQ multiplex PCR; TCRdb's copy has only in-frame clones and leaves some out. This sample has about 160,000 clones, with over 45% found just once. The sequenced sample was CD4+ T cells sorted from blood. Receptor source: a human donor with alopecia areata.

This chain uses TRBV19 with TRBJ1-1, with 8 bases lining up with TRBD1. Germline loops: CDR1 LNHDA, CDR2 SQIVND (reference sequence). CDR3 length equals 13 residues. V lost 5 bases to trimming and J lost 4 bases; unmatched junction nucleotides: 3. CDR3 region: CASSHRGVTEAFF. The CDR3 coding sequence is TGTGCCAGTAGTCACAGGGGGGTCACTGAAGCTTTCTTT.

The rearrangement links TRBV19 to TRBJ1-1, with 7 bases identical to TRBD1. Germline V gives CDR1 LNHDA, CDR2 SQIVND (reference sequence). The junction had 9 bases not matched to a gene; V was cut back by 7 bases and J by 10 bases. This CDR3 comprises 12 residues. The CDR3 here is CASNLGQAGAFF. The DNA for the CDR3 is TGTGCCAGTAACCTTGGACAGGCCGGAGCTTTCTTT.

The V gene is TRBV29-1, the J gene TRBJ2-7; possibly TRBD1 for D (6 bases). Germline V gene lookup returns CDR1 SQVTM and CDR2 ANQGSEA. V gave up 6 bases and J gave up 7 bases, with 16 bases separating them. This CDR3 comprises 12 residues. CDR3: CSVRTGPPEQYF. The CDR3 DNA reads TGCAGCGTGAGAACAGGGCCTCCGGAGCAGTACTTC.

This clone was observed a few times. This rearrangement joins TRBV29-1 to TRBJ2-1; D may correspond to TRBD1 or TRBD2 (5 bases each). This CDR3 is built from 10 residues. The germline V and J ends were trimmed by 4 bases and 9 bases, with 7 bases remaining between them. Germline V gene data show CDR1 as SQVTM and CDR2 as ANQGSEA. Here the CDR3 reads CSVVGPEQFF. Here the CDR3 DNA reads TGCAGCGTTGTGGGACCTGAGCAGTTCTTC.

A few counts support this clone. V is TRBV7-8 and J is TRBJ1-4; D unresolved. Germline V gives CDR1 SGHVS, CDR2 FQNEAQ. V was clipped by 5 bases and J by 8 bases, with 21 bases between them. This CDR3 contains 16 residues. In DNA form, the CDR3 reads TGTGCCAGCAGCCCCCGTGGCCTCCCCAGAGACGAAAAACTGTTTTTT. It is translated as CASSPRGLPRDEKLFF. Based on the CDR3 plus reference TRBV7-8 and TRBJ1-4, the full variable domain is GAGVSQSPRYKVAKRGQDVALRCDPISGHVSLFWYQQALGQGPEFLTYFQNEAQLDKSGLPSDRFFAERPEGSVSTLKIQRTQQEDSAVYLCASSPRGLPRDEKLFFGSGTQLSVL.

V is TRBV29-1 and J is TRBJ2-7; 7 bases agree with TRBD1. The CDR3 totals 13 residues. Germline V gives CDR1 SQVTM, CDR2 ANQGSEA. V trimming: 3 bases; J trimming: 1 base; junction bases outside the gene matches: 3. The CDR3 protein is CSVDRTGSYEQYF. The DNA for the CDR3 is TGCAGCGTTGATAGGACAGGTTCCTACGAGCAGTACTTC.

This clone was picked up a small number of times. The chain joins TRBV5-1 to TRBJ2-5; D is ambiguous. Germline loops: CDR1 SGHRS, CDR2 YFSETQ. There are 14 residues in the CDR3. V was trimmed by 4 bases and J by 1 base, leaving 11 bases between them. The CDR3 DNA reads TGCGCCAGCAGCACCCTCAGTCCCCAAGAGACCCAGTACTTC. This encodes CASSTLSPQETQYF.

The chain carries TRBV5-1 and TRBJ2-7, with 9 bases lining up with TRBD1. The V gene end was trimmed by 8 bases and the J gene end by 3 bases; junction bases not matched to a gene: 6. CDR1 and CDR2 (germline): SGHRS, YFSETQ. The CDR3 has 13 amino acids. The DNA of the CDR3 is TGCGCCAGTCGTTCGGGACAGGGCTACGAGCAGTACTTC. It specifies CASRSGQGYEQYF. The full variable domain, in which reference TRBV5-1 and TRBJ2-7 provide the parts outside the CDR3, is KAGVTQTPRYLIKTRGQQVTLSCSPISGHRSVSWYQQTPGQGLQFLFEYFSETQRNKGNFPGRFSGRQFSNSRSEMNVSTLELGDSALYLCASRSGQGYEQYFGPGTRLTVT.

This clone was counted a few times. This chain joins TRBV19 and TRBJ1-2; D is unresolved. CDR3 length: 13 amino acids. Germline V gives CDR1 LNHDA, CDR2 SQIVND (reference sequence). V was shortened by 3 bases and J by 3 bases, with 8 bases between the two germline ends. The CDR3 reads CASSIVGDYGYTF. CDR3 DNA sequence: TGTGCCAGTAGTATTGTTGGTGACTATGGCTACACCTTC.